Following are 13 T cell receptor beta chains from one sample sequenced in a study of OX40 agonist ivuxolimab in advanced cancers. Using immunoSEQ multiplex PCR, the repertoire was profiled, and TCRdb retains in-frame clones only, with some absent. The table includes about 62,000 clones, 85% detected once. Sequenced here: CD4+ or CD8+ T cells sorted from blood, sampled in a trial of the OX40 agonist ivuxolimab. The receptors stem from an adult with an advanced solid tumor such as melanoma, head and neck, liver or kidney cancer.

In DNA, the CDR3 is TGTGCCAGTAGTATCTCGGGGGGCCACGATGGCTACACCTTC. It is translated as CASSISGGHDGYTF. This chain links TRBV19 with TRBJ1-2, with D possibly TRBD1 on 6 matching bases. The germline V and J ends were trimmed by 3 bases and 6 bases, with 14 bases remaining between them. Germline V lookup: CDR1 LNHDA, CDR2 SQIVND (reference sequence). This CDR3 has 14 residues.

The V call is TRBV29-1, the J call TRBJ2-6; maybe TRBD2 (6 bases). The CDR3 runs 14 residues. V lost 5 bases and J 0 bases, leaving 8 bases between the germline ends. CDR1 is SQVTM and CDR2 is ANQGSEA in the germline V gene. The CDR3 bases are TGCAGCGTTCGCGGGGTCTCTGGGGCCAACGTCCTGACTTTC. The encoded protein is CSVRGVSGANVLTF.

This clone has only one observation. A read error may produce the germline difference seen at one junction end. This chain connects TRBV18 to TRBJ2-1; 12 bases line up with TRBD2. This CDR3 spans 16 amino acids. Germline CDR1 is KGHSH and CDR2 is LQKENI. The CDR3 coding sequence is TGTGCCAGCTCCCCACTGGCTAGCGGGGGGGTGATTGAGCAGTTCTTC. Protein: CASSPLASGGVIEQFF.

The CDR3 spells CASTGRQPQHF. The CDR3 DNA sequence: TGTGCCAGCACGGGTAGGCAGCCCCAGCATTTT. The gene calls are TRBV6-4 and TRBJ1-5; D is ambiguous. The CDR3 loop spans 11 amino acids. The V gene lost 7 bases and the J gene lost 7 bases, with 8 bases spanning the gap. Looked up from germline, CDR1 is MRHNA and CDR2 is SNTAGT.

The chain recombines TRBV18 with TRBJ1-1; no firm D call. Germline CDR1 reads KGHSH; CDR2 reads LQKENI. Trimming left V 4 bases short and J 1 base short, with 10 bases between. The CDR3 covers 14 residues. The CDR3 loop reads CASSLAIKNTEAFF. CDR3 DNA: TGTGCCAGCTCACTAGCTATTAAGAACACTGAAGCTTTCTTT.

This rearrangement joins TRBV9 to TRBJ2-2, with D possibly TRBD2 on 6 matching bases. This CDR3 contains 15 residues. The V end lost 0 bases, the J end lost 4 bases, and 10 bases lay between the germline ends. The germline CDR1 and CDR2 sequences are SGDLS and YYNGEE. The CDR3 loop reads CASSVVAGTTGELFF. CDR3 nucleotide sequence: TGTGCCAGCAGCGTAGTGGCGGGGACCACCGGGGAGCTGTTTTTT.

V usage is TRBV27 and J usage is TRBJ1-1; 8 positions match TRBD1. Germline CDR1 and CDR2: MNHEY and SMNVEV (reference sequence). J was trimmed by 1 base and V by 5 bases; bases with no gene match: 6. The CDR3 runs 15 residues. The CDR3 region has the DNA TGTGCCAGCAGTCTCAAACAGGGGGAGAACACTGAAGCTTTCTTT. As protein: CASSLKQGENTEAFF.

V and J are TRBV4-2 and TRBJ2-3; D remains unclear. The CDR3 sequence is 10 residues long. Germline loops: CDR1 LGHNA, CDR2 YNFKEQ. The CDR3 region is CKNLTDTQYF. The CDR3 DNA reads as TGTAAAAACCTCACAGATACGCAGTATTTT.

The rearrangement joins TRBV7-9 to TRBJ2-1; 9 bases align to TRBD2. This CDR3 spans 16 amino acids. Trimming removed 5 bases from V and 0 bases from J; junction bases left unmatched: 5. Germline lookup yields CDR1 SEHNR and CDR2 FQNEAQ (reference sequence). CDR3 residues: CASSTSLAGSYNEQFF. CDR3 DNA sequence: TGTGCCAGCAGCACATCACTAGCGGGCTCCTACAATGAGCAGTTCTTC.

The rearrangement joins TRBV9 to TRBJ2-4; 7 bases align to TRBD1. J lost 2 bases, V lost 3 bases, and 5 bases had no gene match. The CDR3 extends over 15 amino acids. Germline V gene data show CDR1 as SGDLS and CDR2 as YYNGEE. The CDR3 loop is CASSELTGPKNIQYF. The CDR3 DNA reads as TGTGCCAGCAGCGAGCTGACAGGGCCCAAAAACATTCAGTACTTC.

The chain uses TRBV5-8 and TRBJ2-3, with D perhaps matching TRBD2 (6 bases). The length of the CDR3 is 14 residues. Trimming removed 0 bases at V and 3 bases at J, with 8 bases between. Germline-derived CDR1 and CDR2 are SGHTS and YDEGEE. The CDR3 nucleotides read TGTGCCAGCAGCTTGGGGCGGGGAACAGATACGCAGTATTTT. Its translation is CASSLGRGTDTQYF.

The chain carries TRBV7-2 and TRBJ1-2, with a possible D match to TRBD1 (5 bases). V was pared by 4 bases and J by 7 bases, with 10 bases between. Germline CDR1 is SGHTA and CDR2 is FQGNSA. The CDR3 length is 12 residues. CDR3 region: CASSWQGRGYTF. The DNA for the CDR3 is TGTGCCAGCAGCTGGCAGGGACGTGGCTACACCTTC.

This chain joins TRBV2 and TRBJ2-2; the D is unclear. The CDR3 extends over 15 amino acids. Trimming removed 2 bases at V and 3 bases at J, with 10 bases between. Germline CDR1 and CDR2: SNHLY and FYNNEI. The CDR3, as DNA: TGTGCCAGCAGTGAAATGGCGACGCACACCGGGGAGCTGTTTTTT. It specifies CASSEMATHTGELFF.